This T cell receptor (beta chain) was sequenced during a study of metastatic and nonmetastatic thyroid tumors. CDR1 and CDR2 (germline): MDHEN, SYDVKM. The CDR3 runs to 14 residues. The V end lost 5 bases, the J end lost 6 bases, and 11 bases lay between the germline ends. Among the patients, none had received any treatment before thyroid surgery. TCRdb re-called clones from the PCR reads using MiXCR. The sample holds around 3,100 clones, approximately 30% seen once. The chain combines TRBV28 with TRBJ1-6, with D unresolved. Sequenced input: adjacent normal tissue. The receptor was derived from a male donor with papillary thyroid cancer or a benign thyroid nodule (not recorded which). Some clones in this sample may be carry-over from other donors' samples. The CDR3 spells CASSTGRSNSPLHF. The CDR3 DNA sequence: TGTGCCAGCAGTACCGGGAGATCTAATTCACCCCTCCACTTT. Based on the CDR3 plus reference TRBV28 and TRBJ1-6, the full variable domain is DVKVTQSSRYLVKRTGEKVFLECVQDMDHENMFWYRQDPGLGLRLIYFSYDVKMKEKGDIPEGYSVSREKKERFSLILESASTNQTSMYLCASSTGRSNSPLHFGNGTRLTVT.